These 29 T cell receptor beta chains were sequenced from one sample in a study of T-cell memory formation after mild COVID-19. TCRdb itself ran the 5' RACE reads through MiXCR, one entry per CDR3 protein. The sample has 75,000 to 95,000 distinct CDR3 sequences; roughly 15% are singletons. The sample consisted of PBMCs or a T cell subset sorted from them (not recorded which). These receptors came from a man aged 18 to 30 who had mild COVID-19 (a few samples of this study predate the infection). Cell type and time point are not known.

This clonotype is a singleton in its sample. The genes are TRBV7-3 and TRBJ2-7; possibly TRBD1 for D (5 bases). In germline, CDR1 is SGHTA, CDR2 FQGTGA. The length of the CDR3 is 13 residues. V lost 6 bases and J 13 bases, leaving 22 bases between the germline ends. The DNA of the CDR3 is TGTGCCAGCAGGCCCCGATACAGGAAGGGAATATACTTC. Protein: CASRPRYRKGIYF.

Relative to its sample, this clonotype is large. Here the CDR3 reads CASMTGHSYEQYF. In nucleotides, the CDR3 is TGCGCCAGCATGACAGGGCACTCCTACGAGCAGTACTTC. The chain has TRBV10-2 and TRBJ2-7; TRBD1 matches at 7 bases. The CDR3 consists of 13 residues. The junction had 3 bases not matched to a gene; V was cut back by 7 bases and J by 0 bases. Germline loops: CDR1 WSHSY, CDR2 SAAADI.

The rearrangement joins TRBV7-9 to TRBJ1-1; D remains ambiguous. Per germline, CDR1 SEHNR and CDR2 FQNEAQ (reference sequence). Trimming removed 4 bases from V and 3 bases from J, with 15 bases in between. The CDR3 length is 15 residues. For the CDR3, the DNA is TGTGCCAGCAGCTCCTATTCGGGATATGACACTGAAGCTTTCTTT. This translates into CASSSYSGYDTEAFF.

A few counts support this clonotype. The rearrangement links TRBV20-1 to TRBJ2-1; maybe TRBD1 (6 bases). There are 12 residues in the CDR3. The V gene's germline CDR1 is DFQATT and CDR2 SNEGSKA (reference sequence). V lost 5 bases to trimming and J lost 3 bases, with 8 bases between them. The CDR3 reads CSAEDSYNEQFF. The CDR3, as DNA: TGCAGTGCTGAGGACAGCTACAATGAGCAGTTCTTC.

The table lists this clonotype with a few counts. The rearrangement uses TRBV15 and TRBJ2-3, with a weak D call TRBD2 (7 bases). This CDR3 has 16 amino acids. Trimming shortened V by 0 bases and J by 2 bases, and 12 bases separated the two germline ends. Germline-derived CDR1 and CDR2 are LNHNV and YYDKDF (reference sequence). CDR3 coding DNA: TGTGCCACCAGCAGAGATCTGGGGGGGCCCACAGATACGCAGTATTTT. The encoded protein is CATSRDLGGPTDTQYF.

This clonotype was seen a few times. This rearrangement joins TRBV12-3 or TRBV12-4 to TRBJ2-5; tentatively, D is TRBD1 (5 bases). CDR3 length equals 15 residues. V dropped 5 bases and J dropped 1 base, with 14 bases sitting between them. CDR3 loop: CASSAPGLIQETQYF. CDR3 sequence (DNA): TGTGCCAGCAGTGCCCCAGGGTTAATCCAAGAGACCCAGTACTTC.

This clonotype showed up just a few times. The rearrangement joins TRBV6-2 or TRBV6-3 to TRBJ1-5; D is unclear. The CDR3 sequence is 17 residues long. Per germline, CDR1 MNHEY and CDR2 SVGEGT. The ends were cut back, 7 bases at V and 0 bases at J, with 19 bases in the middle. CDR3 in DNA: TGTGCCAGCACCCCCCTCATGGTAGACGATAGCAATCAGCCCCAGCATTTT. Its protein product is CASTPLMVDDSNQPQHF.

This clonotype was counted a few times. The chain carries TRBV7-9 and TRBJ2-7; perhaps D is TRBD1 or TRBD2 (5 bases each). Trimming stripped 0 bases from V and 4 bases from J, with 10 bases between. The CDR3 is 14 amino acids. Looked up from germline, CDR1 is SEHNR and CDR2 is FQNEAQ (reference sequence). The CDR3 DNA follows: TGTGCCAGCAGCTTAGCCGGGACCCTGTACGAGCAGTACTTC. It translates to CASSLAGTLYEQYF.

This clonotype was counted at least ten times. The CDR3 loop reads CASSPDWTGANYGYTF. The DNA for the CDR3 is TGTGCCAGCAGCCCGGACTGGACGGGAGCTAACTATGGCTACACCTTC. J is TRBJ1-2 and V is TRBV7-2, with D uncertain. Germline V gives CDR1 SGHTA, CDR2 FQGNSA. The CDR3 runs to 16 residues. V was cut by 5 bases and J by 0 bases, with 16 bases left in between.

The rearrangement uses TRBV4-1 and TRBJ1-2; tentative D call: TRBD1 (6 bases). Germline V lookup: CDR1 MGHRA, CDR2 YSYEKL. Trimming took 4 bases from V and 4 from J, leaving 7 bases between them. The CDR3 sequence is 12 residues long. For the CDR3, the DNA is TGCGCCAGCAGCCCCAGGGGCTATGGCTACACCTTC. Encoded protein: CASSPRGYGYTF.

The gene calls are TRBV7-8 and TRBJ2-7; 9 nucleotides line up with TRBD1. CDR3 length: 14 residues. Germline-derived CDR1 and CDR2 are SGHVS and FQNEAQ. V lost 5 bases and J lost 0; bases outside the gene matches: 2. CDR3 sequence: CASSQQGASYEQYV. The CDR3 region has the DNA TGTGCCAGCAGCCAACAGGGGGCCTCCTACGAGCAGTACGTC.

A few counts support this clonotype. The V and J genes are TRBV4-1 and TRBJ1-1; no definite D call. The ends were cut back, 5 bases at V and 6 bases at J, with 19 bases in the middle. This CDR3 is built from 15 residues. The germline V gene has CDR1 MGHRA and CDR2 YSYEKL. The CDR3 sequence is CASSKVGSGNPEAFF. The CDR3 DNA sequence: TGCGCCAGCAGCAAAGTGGGGTCGGGAAACCCTGAAGCTTTCTTT.

This clonotype was picked up a small number of times. The chain is built from TRBV29-1 and TRBJ1-2; TRBD1 might be the D (6 bases). Per the germline V gene, CDR1 is SQVTM and CDR2 is ANQGSEA. The CDR3 contains 14 residues. The V end lost 5 bases, the J end lost 8 bases, and 21 bases lay between the germline ends. The CDR3 is CSVRVVEGRGGYTF. DNA of the CDR3: TGCAGCGTTCGAGTCGTTGAGGGAAGGGGGGGCTACACCTTC.

This clonotype occurred many times. The chain combines TRBV10-3 with TRBJ2-3; D is unclear. Deletions cut 2 bases from V and 1 base from J, with 4 bases between. This CDR3 has 13 residues. Germline V lookup: CDR1 ENHRY, CDR2 SYGVKD. DNA of the CDR3: TGTGCCATCAGTGAGACCCGCACAGATACGCAGTATTTT. Its translation is CAISETRTDTQYF.

CDR3 protein: CASSVGLTSGGYEQYF. In DNA form, the CDR3 reads TGTGCCAGCAGCGTAGGTTTGACTAGCGGGGGTTACGAGCAGTACTTC. This chain joins TRBV9 and TRBJ2-7; 12 bases fit TRBD2. Germline V gene lookup returns CDR1 SGDLS and CDR2 YYNGEE. CDR3 size: 16 residues. The junction had 5 bases not matched to a gene; V was cut back by 0 bases and J by 4 bases. Based on the CDR3 plus reference TRBV9 and TRBJ2-7, the full variable domain is DSGVTQTPKHLITATGQRVTLRCSPRSGDLSVYWYQQSLDQGLQFLIQYYNGEERAKGNILERFSAQQFPDLHSELNLSSLELGDSALYFCASSVGLTSGGYEQYFGPGTRLTVT.

The gene calls are TRBV11-2 and TRBJ2-3, with 10 bases aligning to TRBD2. The J segment lost 6 bases and the V segment lost 3 bases, leaving 15 bases of the junction unmatched. The CDR3 is 18 amino acids. In germline, CDR1 is SGHAT, CDR2 FQNNGV. The CDR3: CASSFGRTSGGASDTQYF. CDR3 DNA: TGTGCCAGCAGCTTCGGCCGGACAAGCGGGGGGGCCAGTGATACGCAGTATTTT.

Only a few counts were recorded for this clonotype. The chain carries TRBV19 and TRBJ2-1; D unclear. Deletions cut 3 bases from V and 4 bases from J, with 10 bases between. CDR1 and CDR2 (germline): LNHDA, SQIVND (reference sequence). CDR3 size: 14 residues. This CDR3 is CASSIGRDYNEQFF. The CDR3 nucleotides are TGTGCCAGTAGTATTGGTAGGGATTACAATGAGCAGTTCTTC.

This chain links TRBV6-1 with TRBJ1-1, with D tentatively TRBD1 (5 bases). Trimming left V 0 bases short and J 2 bases short, with 10 bases between. Germline CDR1 and CDR2: MNHNS and SASEGT. The CDR3 is 15 residues long. The CDR3 sequence: CASSEAWQGNTEAFF. The DNA for the CDR3 is TGTGCCAGCAGTGAAGCGTGGCAGGGCAACACTGAAGCTTTCTTT.

This clonotype has a handful of counts. V and J are TRBV5-1 and TRBJ2-3, with TRBD2 identical over 8 bases. J lost 4 bases, V lost 4 bases, and 8 bases had no gene match. In germline, CDR1 is SGHRS, CDR2 YFSETQ. The CDR3 runs 15 residues. CDR3 loop: CASSIGLALPDTQYF. Written as DNA, the CDR3 is TGCGCCAGCAGCATCGGACTAGCATTGCCAGATACGCAGTATTTT.

V is TRBV4-2 and J is TRBJ2-7, with D possibly matching TRBD2 (7 bases). V dropped 2 bases and J dropped 0 bases, with 14 bases sitting between them. This CDR3 is 16 amino acids long. Germline assignment: CDR1 LGHNA and CDR2 YNFKEQ. The CDR3 reads CASSQIEGGTSYEQYF. CDR3 sequence (DNA): TGTGCCAGCAGCCAAATCGAGGGGGGGACCTCCTACGAGCAGTACTTC.

The chain joins TRBV9 to TRBJ1-1, with D possibly TRBD1 on 5 matching bases. The CDR3 loop spans 12 amino acids. Per the germline V gene, CDR1 is SGDLS and CDR2 is YYNGEE. V shed 6 bases and J shed 4 bases, with 10 bases lying between them. In nucleotides, the CDR3 is TGTGCCAGCAAGGGGAGGGGCACTGAAGCTTTCTTT. It codes for CASKGRGTEAFF.

This chain connects TRBV7-8 to TRBJ2-1; no firm D call. The ends were cut back, 4 bases at V and 8 bases at J, with 21 bases in the middle. Germline CDR1 SGHVS, CDR2 FQNEAQ. This CDR3 spans 16 amino acids. The DNA of the CDR3 is TGTGCCAGCAGCTCCATGAGCAGGAAATGCAGCCATGAGCAGTTCTTC. Its translation: CASSSMSRKCSHEQFF. The full variable domain, completed using reference TRBV7-8 and TRBJ2-1, is GAGVSQSPRYKVAKRGQDVALRCDPISGHVSLFWYQQALGQGPEFLTYFQNEAQLDKSGLPSDRFFAERPEGSVSTLKIQRTQQEDSAVYLCASSSMSRKCSHEQFFGPGTRLTVL.

CDR3 sequence reads: CASSQSLDRPYEQYF. The DNA for the CDR3 is TGCGCCAGCAGTCAATCGTTGGACAGACCCTACGAGCAGTACTTC. The genes are TRBV23-1 and TRBJ2-7, with D tentatively TRBD1 (6 bases). TRBV23-1 is filed as an ORF, its function uncertain. V was pared by 0 bases and J by 2 bases, with 11 bases between. The CDR3 is 15 amino acids.

This clonotype was seen a handful of times. The V call is TRBV6-5, the J call TRBJ1-5; D gene ambiguous. Germline V gene lookup returns CDR1 MNHEY and CDR2 SVGAGI. This CDR3 has 13 residues. The V and J ends lost 0 bases and 3 bases respectively, with 3 bases between them. The CDR3 nucleotides are TGTGCCAGCAGTTACTCCGTCAATCAGCCCCAGCATTTT. Translation gives CASSYSVNQPQHF.

This clonotype has just a few counts. The rearrangement links TRBV4-3 to TRBJ2-2; 11 bases are shared with TRBD2. The CDR3 is 17 residues long. Germline loops: CDR1 LGHNA, CDR2 YSLEER. After removal of 1 base from V and 7 bases from J, the junction contained 8 bases not matched to a gene. This CDR3 is CASSQVLAGAGFGELFF. CDR3 coding DNA: TGCGCCAGCAGCCAAGTACTAGCGGGGGCCGGATTCGGGGAGCTGTTTTTT.

This clonotype has just a few counts. V usage is TRBV7-7 and J usage is TRBJ2-5; tentatively, D is TRBD1 or TRBD2 (7 bases each). V lost 5 bases, J lost 4 bases, and 17 bases lay in between. From germline, CDR1 is SSHAT and CDR2 FNYEAQ (reference sequence). The CDR3 sequence is 15 residues long. CDR3 sequence: CASSPSTGRGETQYF. The DNA for the CDR3 is TGTGCCAGCAGCCCCTCGACAGGGAGGGGAGAGACCCAGTACTTC. The entire variable domain, with the rest obtained from reference TRBV7-7 and TRBJ2-5, is as follows: GAGVSQSPRYKVTKRGQDVTLRCDPISSHATLYWYQQALGQGPEFLTYFNYEAQPDKSGLPSDRFSAERPEGSISTLTIQRTEQRDSAMYRCASSPSTGRGETQYFGPGTRLLVL.

In DNA form, the CDR3 reads TGCGCCAGCAGTTTCGACCGGTTGAGCTCCTACGAGCAGTACTTC. Amino acids: CASSFDRLSSYEQYF. The chain combines TRBV5-1 with TRBJ2-7; unclear D gene. Trimming took 5 bases from V and 0 from J, leaving 15 bases between them. This CDR3 is 15 amino acids long. Germline CDR1 and CDR2: SGHRS and YFSETQ.

This clonotype came up many times. CDR3 region: CASSQGPGRNQPQHF. The DNA for the CDR3 is TGTGCCAGCAGCCAAGGACCAGGGAGAAATCAGCCCCAGCATTTT. The rearrangement joins TRBV3-1 to TRBJ1-5; the D gene is possibly TRBD1 (5 bases). V was shortened by 1 base and J by 4 bases, with 11 bases between the two germline ends. The CDR3 spans 15 residues. Germline CDR1 reads LGHDT; CDR2 reads YNNKEL (reference sequence).

The J gene is TRBJ2-7, the V gene TRBV4-1; weak D call: TRBD2 (5 bases). With 1 base removed from V and 5 bases from J, the gap between germline ends came to 9 bases. The CDR3 loop spans 13 amino acids. Germline V lookup: CDR1 MGHRA, CDR2 YSYEKL. The chain's CDR3 is CASSQGRGDEQYF. DNA for the CDR3: TGCGCCAGCAGCCAAGGCCGGGGTGACGAGCAGTACTTC.